This T cell receptor beta chain is from a study of monozygotic twins with inflammatory bowel disease. This CDR3 comprises 15 residues. Germline lookup yields CDR1 SGHTA and CDR2 FQGNSA. cDNA for TCRalpha and TCRbeta was amplified by nested PCRs of roughly 17 then about 10 cycles. TCRdb reanalyzed the 5' RACE reads and collapses them to one entry per CDR3 protein, without DNA. The sample table includes approximately 330,000 distinct CDR3 sequences. The sample taken for sequencing was blood. The gene calls are TRBV7-2 and TRBJ2-1; the TCRdb call, TRBD1, lacks DNA for checking. This receptor was taken from a human donor with ulcerative colitis or Crohn's disease, or a healthy co-twin of an affected twin (not recorded which). CDR3 sequence reads: CASSRTGVSYNEQFF. Full variable domain (remainder filled in from reference TRBV7-2 and TRBJ2-1): GAGVSQSPSNKVTEKGKDVELRCDPISGHTALYWYRQSLGQGLEFLIYFQGNSAPDKSGLPSDRFSAERTGGSVSTLTIQRTQQEDSAVYLCASSRTGVSYNEQFFGPGTRLTVL.